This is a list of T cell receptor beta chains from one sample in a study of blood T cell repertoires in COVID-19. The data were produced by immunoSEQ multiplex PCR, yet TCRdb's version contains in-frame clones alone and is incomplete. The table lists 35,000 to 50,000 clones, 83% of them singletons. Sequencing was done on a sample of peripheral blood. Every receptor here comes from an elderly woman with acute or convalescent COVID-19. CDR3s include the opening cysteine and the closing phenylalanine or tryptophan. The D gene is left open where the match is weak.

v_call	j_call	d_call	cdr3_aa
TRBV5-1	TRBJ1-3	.	CASSSTSHSGNTIYF
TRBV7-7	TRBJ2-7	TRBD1	CASSLVWDSRTLTYEQYF
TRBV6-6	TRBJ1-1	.	CASATGLNTEAFF
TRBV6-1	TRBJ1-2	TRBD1	CASSENWTGYGYTF
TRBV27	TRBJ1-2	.	CASSLAPGVYGYTF
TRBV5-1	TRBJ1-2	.	CASSLSGEYGYTF
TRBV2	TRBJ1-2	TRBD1	CASSGGRGNVGYTF
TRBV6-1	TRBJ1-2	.	CASSEQIYGYTF
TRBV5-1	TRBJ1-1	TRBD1	CASSLEQGVTEAFF
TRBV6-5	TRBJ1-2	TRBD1	CASSYTGQGAYRGYTF
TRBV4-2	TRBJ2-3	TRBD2	CASSQGSGGLSDTQYF
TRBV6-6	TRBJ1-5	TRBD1	CASSSRTGERQPQHF
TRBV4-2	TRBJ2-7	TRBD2	CASSFDGTTIYEQYF
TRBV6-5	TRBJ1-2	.	CASSYAGTSTLGYTF
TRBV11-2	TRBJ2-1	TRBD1	CASSSGQAGHNEQFF
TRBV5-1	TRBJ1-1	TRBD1	CASSSGTGGKAFF
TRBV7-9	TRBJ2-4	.	CASSLPGQAAKNIQYF
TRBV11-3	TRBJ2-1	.	CASSLRRGEQFF
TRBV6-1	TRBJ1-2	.	CASSEMRAGIHYGYTF
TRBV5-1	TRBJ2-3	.	CASSLPGDTQYF
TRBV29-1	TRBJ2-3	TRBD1	CSVADRGNTDTQYF
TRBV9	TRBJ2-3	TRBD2	CASSLGLAGDTQYF
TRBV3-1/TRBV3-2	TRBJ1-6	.	CASSPRQVSPLHF
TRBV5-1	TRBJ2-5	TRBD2	CASSPGTSGGIQNF
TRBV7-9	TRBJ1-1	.	CASSSRQNTNTEAFF
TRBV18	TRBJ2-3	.	CASSPEWTGTDTQYF
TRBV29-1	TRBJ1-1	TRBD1	CSVVGGTGMNTEAFF
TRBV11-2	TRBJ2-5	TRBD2	CASSFGAGGPQTQYF
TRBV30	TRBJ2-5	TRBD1	CAWSRGRETQYF
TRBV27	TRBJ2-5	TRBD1	CASSLSGTGKETQYF
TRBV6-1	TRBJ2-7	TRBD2	CASSDLAGGSYEQYF
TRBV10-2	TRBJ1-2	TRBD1	CASSPPTGGAAGYTF
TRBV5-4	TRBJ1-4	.	CASSPWAGRGRSVEKLFF
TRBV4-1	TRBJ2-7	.	CASSSRALSYEQYF
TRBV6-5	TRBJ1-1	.	CAILFGTMNTEAFF
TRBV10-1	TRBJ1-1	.	CASSDAGSGDTEAFF
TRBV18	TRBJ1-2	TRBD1	CASSPGQGAYGYTF
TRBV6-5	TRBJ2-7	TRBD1	CASRPPGQDYEQYF
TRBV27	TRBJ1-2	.	CASSYRVDLYGYTF
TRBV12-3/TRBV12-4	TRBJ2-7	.	CASRGEQGQYF
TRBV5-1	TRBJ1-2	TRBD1	CASSLWTGEFNYGYTF
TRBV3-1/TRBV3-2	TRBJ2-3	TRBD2	CASSRSRGGRGTDTQYF
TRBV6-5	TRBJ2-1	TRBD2	CASRLADYNEQFF
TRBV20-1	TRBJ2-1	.	CSASRRGHSYNEQFF
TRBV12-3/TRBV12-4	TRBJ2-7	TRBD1	CASSPGQGREQYF
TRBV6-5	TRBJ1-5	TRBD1	CASTGGRQPQHF
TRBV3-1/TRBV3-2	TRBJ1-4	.	CASSQDLTANEKLFF
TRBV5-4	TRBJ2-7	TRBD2	CASSPGLAGTYEQYF
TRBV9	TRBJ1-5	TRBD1	CASSAGTGDSNQPQHF
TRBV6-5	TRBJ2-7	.	CASSYSKGWEQYF
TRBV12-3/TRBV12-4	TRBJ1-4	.	CASSLAGSEKLFF